This T cell receptor (beta chain) came from a study of cytomegalovirus exposure and HLA in healthy donors. Germline V gene data show CDR1 as SGHRS and CDR2 as YFSETQ. With V trimmed by 4 bases and J by 0 bases, 9 bases remained unmatched. The CDR3 length is 17 residues. The repertoire was sequenced with immunoSEQ multiplex PCR; TCRdb's copy has only in-frame clones and lacks some. The table has about 71,000 clones, 90% to 95% seen once. The chain couples TRBV5-1 to TRBJ2-2; 7 bases are a match to TRBD2. Sequencing was done on a sample of PBMCs. The receptor was isolated from a man between 18 and 29 years old in good health and CMV-seropositive. This chain's CDR3 is CASSLLTSAANTGELFF. CDR3 nucleotides: TGCGCCAGCAGCCTCCTAACTAGCGCGGCGAACACCGGGGAGCTGTTTTTT.